These T cell receptor beta chains were read from a single sample in a study of blood T cells in healthy people across ages. TCRdb reanalysed the 5' RACE reads using MiXCR and keeps one entry per CDR3 protein. This sample has some 880,000 distinct CDR3 sequences, with roughly 40% found just once. Sequencing was performed on blood. All receptors derive from a man between 18 and 29 years old in good health. Each CDR3 is given with its conserved first and last residue. Fields, in order: clone size, D gene, V gene, J gene, CDR3 protein, CDR3 DNA. The D gene is left open where the match is weak. Clone size is given for some rows only: seen once, a few or many times, or a class if the clone is expanded.

clone_size: few
d_call: TRBD1
v_call: TRBV5-1
j_call: TRBJ2-2
cdr3_aa: CASSLYGTGVNTGELFF
cdr3_nt: TGCGCCAGCAGCTTGTACGGGACAGGGGTGAACACCGGGGAGCTGTTTTTT

clone_size: -
d_call: -
v_call: TRBV12-3/TRBV12-4
j_call: TRBJ2-2
cdr3_aa: CASSLVGNGELFF
cdr3_nt: TGTGCCAGCAGTCTAGTGGGGAACGGGGAGCTGTTTTTT

clone_size: many
d_call: TRBD1
v_call: TRBV7-2
j_call: TRBJ1-5
cdr3_aa: CASSSRQGGQPQHF
cdr3_nt: TGTGCCAGCAGCTCTAGACAGGGGGGCCAGCCCCAGCATTTT

clone_size: -
d_call: TRBD1
v_call: TRBV3-1
j_call: TRBJ1-2
cdr3_aa: CASSQTDRGGGYTF
cdr3_nt: TGTGCCAGCAGCCAAACGGACAGGGGAGGCGGCTACACCTTC

clone_size: few
d_call: -
v_call: TRBV7-2
j_call: TRBJ1-2
cdr3_aa: CASSPPGGAPGYGYTF
cdr3_nt: TGTGCCAGCAGCCCCCCCGGCGGGGCCCCCGGCTATGGCTACACCTTC

clone_size: -
d_call: -
v_call: TRBV28
j_call: TRBJ2-1
cdr3_aa: CASSLATNRAAYNEQFF
cdr3_nt: TGTGCCAGCAGTTTAGCTACTAACAGGGCCGCCTACAATGAGCAGTTCTTC

clone_size: -
d_call: -
v_call: TRBV13
j_call: TRBJ2-3
cdr3_aa: CASSFRQGDDTDTQYF
cdr3_nt: TGTGCCAGCAGCTTCCGGCAGGGCGATGACACAGATACGCAGTATTTT

clone_size: -
d_call: TRBD1
v_call: TRBV20-1
j_call: TRBJ1-4
cdr3_aa: CSARDLHGTAATNEKLFF
cdr3_nt: TGCAGTGCTAGAGATCTTCATGGGACAGCTGCAACTAATGAAAAACTGTTTTTT

clone_size: many
d_call: TRBD1
v_call: TRBV5-1
j_call: TRBJ1-4
cdr3_aa: CASSRTLTQGAGEKLFF
cdr3_nt: TGCGCCAGCAGCCGCACTCTTACTCAGGGGGCCGGTGAAAAACTGTTTTTT

clone_size: many
d_call: -
v_call: TRBV10-3
j_call: TRBJ2-3
cdr3_aa: CATSDSPISTDTQYF
cdr3_nt: TGTGCCACGTCAGACTCGCCTATTAGCACAGATACGCAGTATTTT

clone_size: -
d_call: TRBD2
v_call: TRBV9
j_call: TRBJ2-3
cdr3_aa: CASSVGRTSGTDTQYF
cdr3_nt: TGTGCCAGCAGCGTGGGCCGGACTAGCGGCACAGATACGCAGTATTTT

clone_size: -
d_call: -
v_call: TRBV29-1
j_call: TRBJ1-1
cdr3_aa: CSVGILTNTEAFF
cdr3_nt: TGCAGCGTGGGGATCCTGACGAACACTGAAGCTTTCTTT

clone_size: once
d_call: -
v_call: TRBV28
j_call: TRBJ1-1
cdr3_aa: CASSLRRTTEAFF
cdr3_nt: TGTGCCAGCAGTCTCAGGCGTACCACTGAAGCTTTCTTT

clone_size: few
d_call: TRBD1
v_call: TRBV20-1
j_call: TRBJ1-2
cdr3_aa: CSAGQGATYGYTF
cdr3_nt: TGCAGTGCCGGACAGGGCGCTACCTATGGCTACACCTTC

clone_size: -
d_call: TRBD1
v_call: TRBV4-1
j_call: TRBJ2-1
cdr3_aa: CASSHPGQGGTYNEQFF
cdr3_nt: TGCGCCAGCAGCCACCCCGGACAGGGGGGGACCTACAATGAGCAGTTCTTC

clone_size: -
d_call: TRBD1
v_call: TRBV5-5
j_call: TRBJ1-2
cdr3_aa: CASSLEAGGGYGYTF
cdr3_nt: TGTGCCAGCAGCTTGGAGGCAGGGGGAGGCTATGGCTACACCTTC

clone_size: -
d_call: TRBD1
v_call: TRBV10-3
j_call: TRBJ2-7
cdr3_aa: CAVSESGQGFDEQYF
cdr3_nt: TGTGCCGTCAGTGAGTCGGGACAGGGGTTCGACGAGCAGTACTTC

clone_size: few
d_call: TRBD1
v_call: TRBV12-3/TRBV12-4
j_call: TRBJ2-7
cdr3_aa: CVSSRQGPHFEYEQYF
cdr3_nt: TGTGTCAGCAGCCGACAGGGACCCCACTTCGAATACGAGCAGTACTTC

clone_size: few
d_call: -
v_call: TRBV5-1
j_call: TRBJ2-3
cdr3_aa: CASSPSTPADTQYF
cdr3_nt: TGCGCCAGCAGCCCCTCAACTCCCGCAGATACGCAGTATTTT

clone_size: -
d_call: -
v_call: TRBV14
j_call: TRBJ1-2
cdr3_aa: CASSQVGNLGYTF
cdr3_nt: TGTGCCAGCAGCCAAGTTGGGAACTTGGGCTACACCTTC

clone_size: -
d_call: TRBD1
v_call: TRBV4-1
j_call: TRBJ2-1
cdr3_aa: CASSLGQGGYRNEQFF
cdr3_nt: TGCGCCAGCAGCCTGGGACAGGGGGGTTATCGGAATGAGCAGTTCTTC

clone_size: many
d_call: -
v_call: TRBV12-3/TRBV12-4
j_call: TRBJ2-1
cdr3_aa: CASSLGFPSYNEQFF
cdr3_nt: TGTGCCAGCAGTTTAGGATTTCCCTCCTACAATGAGCAGTTCTTC

clone_size: -
d_call: TRBD2
v_call: TRBV14
j_call: TRBJ2-5
cdr3_aa: CASSKDAGGETQYF
cdr3_nt: TGTGCCAGCAGCAAAGATGCGGGGGGGGAGACCCAGTACTTC

clone_size: few
d_call: -
v_call: TRBV12-3/TRBV12-4
j_call: TRBJ1-2
cdr3_aa: CASSFTGDYGYTF
cdr3_nt: TGTGCCAGCAGTTTCACCGGGGACTATGGCTACACCTTC

clone_size: many
d_call: -
v_call: TRBV7-3
j_call: TRBJ2-3
cdr3_aa: CASSFVPAASDTQYF
cdr3_nt: TGTGCCAGCAGCTTCGTACCGGCAGCCAGCGATACGCAGTATTTT

clone_size: few
d_call: TRBD2
v_call: TRBV2
j_call: TRBJ2-3
cdr3_aa: CASSYGLASADTQYF
cdr3_nt: TGTGCCAGCAGCTACGGACTAGCATCGGCAGATACGCAGTATTTT

clone_size: -
d_call: -
v_call: TRBV20-1
j_call: TRBJ1-3
cdr3_aa: CSAWSAGNTIYF
cdr3_nt: TGCAGTGCTTGGAGTGCGGGAAACACCATATATTTT

clone_size: -
d_call: -
v_call: TRBV4-3
j_call: TRBJ2-3
cdr3_aa: CASSQERDGTDTQYF
cdr3_nt: TGCGCCAGCAGCCAAGAGCGGGACGGCACAGATACGCAGTATTTT

clone_size: few
d_call: -
v_call: TRBV10-3
j_call: TRBJ2-5
cdr3_aa: CAIKGPSFQETQYF
cdr3_nt: TGTGCCATAAAAGGACCGAGTTTTCAAGAGACCCAGTACTTC

clone_size: -
d_call: -
v_call: TRBV12-3/TRBV12-4
j_call: TRBJ1-2
cdr3_aa: CASSPPGLGYGYTF
cdr3_nt: TGTGCCAGCAGTCCTCCGGGGCTAGGCTATGGCTACACCTTC

clone_size: -
d_call: -
v_call: TRBV25-1
j_call: TRBJ1-4
cdr3_aa: CASSDQRNLGKLFF
cdr3_nt: TGTGCCAGCAGTGACCAGAGGAATTTAGGAAAACTGTTTTTT

clone_size: once
d_call: -
v_call: TRBV5-1
j_call: TRBJ2-4
cdr3_aa: CTSSRFSGALAIQYF
cdr3_nt: TGCACCAGCAGTCGGTTTAGTGGGGCACTTGCCATTCAGTACTTC

clone_size: -
d_call: -
v_call: TRBV24-1
j_call: TRBJ1-5
cdr3_aa: CATEGVGGNQPQHF
cdr3_nt: TGTGCCACCGAGGGCGTTGGGGGCAATCAGCCCCAGCATTTT

clone_size: -
d_call: -
v_call: TRBV28
j_call: TRBJ1-5
cdr3_aa: CASSPAESNQPQHF
cdr3_nt: TGTGCCAGCAGCCCGGCAGAAAGCAATCAGCCCCAGCATTTT

clone_size: few
d_call: TRBD1
v_call: TRBV27
j_call: TRBJ1-5
cdr3_aa: CASSSKTGGNQPQHF
cdr3_nt: TGTGCCAGCAGCTCGAAGACAGGGGGCAATCAGCCCCAGCATTTT

clone_size: few
d_call: -
v_call: TRBV28
j_call: TRBJ2-7
cdr3_aa: CASNTLSGGAYEQYF
cdr3_nt: TGTGCCAGCAATACCCTCTCGGGTGGGGCCTACGAGCAGTACTTC

clone_size: -
d_call: -
v_call: TRBV10-3
j_call: TRBJ1-1
cdr3_aa: CAIRGCFGTEAFF
cdr3_nt: TGTGCCATCAGGGGGTGCTTCGGCACTGAAGCTTTCTTT